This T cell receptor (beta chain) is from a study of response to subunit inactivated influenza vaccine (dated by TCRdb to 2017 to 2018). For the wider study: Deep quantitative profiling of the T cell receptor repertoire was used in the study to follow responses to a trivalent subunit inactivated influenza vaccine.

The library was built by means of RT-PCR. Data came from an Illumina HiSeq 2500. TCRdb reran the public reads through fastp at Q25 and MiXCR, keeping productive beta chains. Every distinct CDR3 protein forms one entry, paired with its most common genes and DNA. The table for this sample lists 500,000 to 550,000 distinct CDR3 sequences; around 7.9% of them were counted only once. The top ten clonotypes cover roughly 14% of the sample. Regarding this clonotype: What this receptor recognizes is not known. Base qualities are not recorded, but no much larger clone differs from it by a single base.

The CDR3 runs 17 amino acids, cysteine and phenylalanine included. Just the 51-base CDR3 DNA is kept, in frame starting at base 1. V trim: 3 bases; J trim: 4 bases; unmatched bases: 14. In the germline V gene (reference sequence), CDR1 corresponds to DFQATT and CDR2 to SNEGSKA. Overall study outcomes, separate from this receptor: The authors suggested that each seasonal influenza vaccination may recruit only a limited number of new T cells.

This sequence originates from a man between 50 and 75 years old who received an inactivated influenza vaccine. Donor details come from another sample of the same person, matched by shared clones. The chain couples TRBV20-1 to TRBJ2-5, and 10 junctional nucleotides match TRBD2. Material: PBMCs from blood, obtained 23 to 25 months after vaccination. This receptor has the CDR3 CSASGIGLAGDRETQYF. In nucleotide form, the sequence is TGCAGTGCTAGTGGCATTGGGCTAGCGGGAGATAGAGAGACCCAGTACTTC.